Listed below are T cell receptor beta chains from one sample, sequenced in a study of graft-versus-host responses after intestinal transplantation. Profiling relied on immunoSEQ multiplex PCR, and the TCRdb table lists in-frame clones only, not all of them. This sample has 85,000 to 110,000 clones; 80% to 95% occur once, and the top ten carry 0.95% to 1.5%. These receptors have no known antigen. The source was unstimulated CD8+ T cells sorted from spleen or lymph node cells, collected before intestinal transplant. The receptors were sampled from a human donor who received an intestinal transplant. CDR3s include the opening cysteine and the closing phenylalanine or tryptophan. The D gene is left open where the match is weak. Expanded clones are given a class, and other clones once, few, many or no size at all.

TRBD1	TRBV29-1	TRBJ2-7	.	TGCAGCGTCGCCGGACAGGGGGTCTTCTACGAGCAGTACTTC	CSVAGQGVFYEQYF
.	TRBV5-6	TRBJ2-1	.	TGTGCCAGCAGCTTGGCCGGGCAGTGGAGCTCCTACAATGAGCAGTTCTTC	CASSLAGQWSSYNEQFF
TRBD2	TRBV25-1	TRBJ2-1	.	TGTGCCAGTAATGGACTAGCGTTAGACGAGCAGTTCTTC	CASNGLALDEQFF
TRBD2	TRBV7-7	TRBJ2-1	.	TGTGCCAGCAGCTTAGTGACTAGCGGGGAGCAGTTCTTC	CASSLVTSGEQFF
.	TRBV4-2	TRBJ1-4	.	TGTGCCAGCAGCCAACCCCCACTGGGCGAAAAACTGTTTTTT	CASSQPPLGEKLFF
.	TRBV2	TRBJ1-6	once	TGTGCCAGCAGTGACCAGGGTCTGAGTTCACCCCTCCACTTT	CASSDQGLSSPLHF
TRBD1	TRBV6-5	TRBJ1-4	once	TGTGCCAGCGGGACAGGGGGATTAGAAAAACTGTTTTTT	CASGTGGLEKLFF
.	TRBV28	TRBJ1-1	.	TGTGCCAGCAGTTTATTCGGGGACAACACTGAAGCTTTCTTT	CASSLFGDNTEAFF
.	TRBV7-9	TRBJ1-4	.	TGTGCCAGCAGCTTAGAGGGAGGGGAAAAACTGTTTTTT	CASSLEGGEKLFF
TRBD1	TRBV29-1	TRBJ1-2	.	TGCAGCGTTGGGGGGACAGACTCTTATGGCTACACCTTC	CSVGGTDSYGYTF
.	TRBV27	TRBJ1-2	.	TGTGCCAGCAGTTTACGGGGTTTTAACTATGGCTACACCTTC	CASSLRGFNYGYTF
TRBD1	TRBV19	TRBJ1-1	.	TGTGCCAGTAGCTCGACAGGGGAGACTGAAGCTTTCTTT	CASSSTGETEAFF
.	TRBV9	TRBJ1-6	.	TGTGCCAGCAGCGTAGGCGAGAATAATTCACCCCTCCACTTT	CASSVGENNSPLHF
.	TRBV6-5	TRBJ1-4	.	TGTGCCAGCGGAAGGGGCCTTGAGGGGAATGAAAAACTGTTTTTT	CASGRGLEGNEKLFF
.	TRBV5-1	TRBJ2-1	.	TGCGCCAGCAGCTTGTTGGCAGACAATGAGCAGTTCTTC	CASSLLADNEQFF
TRBD2	TRBV6-1	TRBJ2-3	few	TGTGCCAGCAGTGAAGAAGGGACTAGCGGGGGGCCCACAGATACGCAGTATTTT	CASSEEGTSGGPTDTQYF
.	TRBV13	TRBJ1-2	.	TGTGCCAGCAGCTCCTCAGGGGACGGCTACACCTTC	CASSSSGDGYTF